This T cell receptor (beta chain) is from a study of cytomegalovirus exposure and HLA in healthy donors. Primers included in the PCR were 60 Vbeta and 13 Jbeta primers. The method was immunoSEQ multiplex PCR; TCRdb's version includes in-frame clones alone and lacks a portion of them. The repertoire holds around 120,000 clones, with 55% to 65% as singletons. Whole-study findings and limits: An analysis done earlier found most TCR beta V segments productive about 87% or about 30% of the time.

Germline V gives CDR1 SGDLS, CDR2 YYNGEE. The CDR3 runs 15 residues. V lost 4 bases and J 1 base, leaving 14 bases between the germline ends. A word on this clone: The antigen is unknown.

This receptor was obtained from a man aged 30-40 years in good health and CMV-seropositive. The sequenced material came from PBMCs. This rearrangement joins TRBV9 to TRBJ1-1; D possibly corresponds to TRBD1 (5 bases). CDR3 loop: CASSPVTGPNTEAFF. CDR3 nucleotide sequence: TGTGCCAGCAGCCCGGTAACAGGACCGAACACTGAAGCTTTCTTT.